The following is a T cell receptor beta chain sequence with its context. Via MiXCR, TCRdb re-called the 5' RACE reads, giving one row per CDR3 protein. The sample yields about 96,000 distinct CDR3 sequences, approximately 9% seen once. This entry belongs to a study of T cells after yellow fever vaccination. V lost 4 bases and J lost 10, with 17 bases in between. The CDR3 spans 15 residues. CDR1 is LNHNV and CDR2 is YYDKDF in the germline V gene (reference sequence). Specimen: CD8+ T cells not binding an NS4B(214-222) dextramer, sorted from PBMCs, collected roughly 14 days after the first yellow fever vaccination. This sequence originates from a man younger than 35 who received the YFV17D yellow fever vaccine. V usage is TRBV15 and J usage is TRBJ1-6; tentatively, D is TRBD1 (5 bases). The CDR3 is CATSTRTQGQSPLHF. CDR3 nucleotide sequence: TGTGCCACCAGCACCCGTACCCAGGGTCAATCACCCCTCCACTTT.